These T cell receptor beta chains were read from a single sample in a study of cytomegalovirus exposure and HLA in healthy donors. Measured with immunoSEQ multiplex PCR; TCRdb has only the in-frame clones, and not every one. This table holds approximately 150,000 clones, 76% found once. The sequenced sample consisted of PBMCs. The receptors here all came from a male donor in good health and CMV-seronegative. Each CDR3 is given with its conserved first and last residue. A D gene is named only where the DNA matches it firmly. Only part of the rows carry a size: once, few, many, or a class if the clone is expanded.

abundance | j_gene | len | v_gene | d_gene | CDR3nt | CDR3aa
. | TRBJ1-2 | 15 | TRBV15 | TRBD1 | TGTGCCACCAGCAGAGATCGCGGGACAGGGGATGGCTACACCTTC | CATSRDRGTGDGYTF
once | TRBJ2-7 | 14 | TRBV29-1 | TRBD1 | TGCAGCGTTCAATTGGGACAGGGGGCCTACGAGCAGTACTTC | CSVQLGQGAYEQYF
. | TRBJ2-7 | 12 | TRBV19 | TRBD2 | TGTGCCAGCAGCGGGGGCCCCTACGAGCAGTACTTC | CASSGGPYEQYF
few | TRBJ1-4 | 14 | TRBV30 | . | TGTGCCTGGTCCAGAATATCAACTAATGAAAAACTGTTTTTT | CAWSRISTNEKLFF
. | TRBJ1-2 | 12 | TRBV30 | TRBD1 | TGTGCCTGGAACAGGGGTCGGTATGGCTACACCTTC | CAWNRGRYGYTF
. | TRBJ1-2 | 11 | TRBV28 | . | TGTGCCACCGGGGTTGGATATGGCTACACCTTC | CATGVGYGYTF
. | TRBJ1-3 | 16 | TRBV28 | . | TGTGCCAGCAGTTCCCCTCTGCAGGGCTCTGGAAACACCATATATTTT | CASSSPLQGSGNTIYF
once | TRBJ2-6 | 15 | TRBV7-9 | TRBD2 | TGTGCCAGCACCCGGGGGGGCTCTGGGGCCAACGTCCTGACTTTC | CASTRGGSGANVLTF
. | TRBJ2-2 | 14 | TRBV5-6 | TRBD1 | TGTGCCAGCAGCTTGGGGGACAGGGCGGGCGTGCTGTTTTTT | CASSLGDRAGVLFF
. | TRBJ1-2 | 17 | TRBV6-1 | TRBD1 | TGTGCCAGCAGTGACCGGACAGGGCCTCCCTCTAACTATGGCTACACCTTC | CASSDRTGPPSNYGYTF
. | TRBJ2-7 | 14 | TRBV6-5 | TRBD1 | TGTGCCAGCAGTCCACAGGGGCCCCCCGGGGAGCAGTACTTC | CASSPQGPPGEQYF
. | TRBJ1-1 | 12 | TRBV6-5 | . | TGTGCCAGCAGTTACTCGGGAGGGGAGGCTTTCTTT | CASSYSGGEAFF
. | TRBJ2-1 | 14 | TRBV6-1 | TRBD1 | TGTGCCAGCAGTGAAGGAACAGGGGACGATGAGCAGTTCTTC | CASSEGTGDDEQFF
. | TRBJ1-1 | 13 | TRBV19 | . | TGTGCCAGTAGCCTCTCCGGGACAAATGAAGCTTTCTTT | CASSLSGTNEAFF
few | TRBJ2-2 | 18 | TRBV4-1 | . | TGCGCCAGCAGCCAAGCAGCGGGCAGGGCATCGAACACCGGGGAGCTGTTTTTT | CASSQAAGRASNTGELFF
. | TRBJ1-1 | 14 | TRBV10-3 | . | TGTGCCATCAGTGAAAGGCAGGAGAACACTGAAGCTTTCTTT | CAISERQENTEAFF
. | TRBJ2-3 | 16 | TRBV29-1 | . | TGCAGCGTACGGGGGGCCGGGCCTCTAGGCACAGATACGCAGTATTTT | CSVRGAGPLGTDTQYF
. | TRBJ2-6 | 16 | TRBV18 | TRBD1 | TGTGCCAGCTCACAAACAACAGGGGCTGGGGCCAACGTCCTGACTTTC | CASSQTTGAGANVLTF
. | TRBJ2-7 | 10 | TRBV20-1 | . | TGCAGTGCTGACAGCTACGAGCAGTACTTC | CSADSYEQYF
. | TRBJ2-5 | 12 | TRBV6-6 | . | TGTGCCAGCAACTCACTTGGAGAGACCCAGTACTTC | CASNSLGETQYF
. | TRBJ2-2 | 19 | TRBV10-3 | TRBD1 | TGTGCCATCGGTGGGACAGGGGGTGATATGAGAGCCAACACCGGGGAGCTGTTTTTT | CAIGGTGGDMRANTGELFF
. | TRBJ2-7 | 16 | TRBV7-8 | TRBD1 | TGTGCCAGCGGCTTAGGGATCGGGACAGCGTCCGGCGAGCAGTACTTC | CASGLGIGTASGEQYF
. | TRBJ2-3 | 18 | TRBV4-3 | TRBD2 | TGCGCCAGCAGCCAAGATCTGGAGCGGGAGGGGTCCACAGATACGCAGTATTTT | CASSQDLEREGSTDTQYF
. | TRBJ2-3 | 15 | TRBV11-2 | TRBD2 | TGTGCCAGCAGCCGTGGACTAGCGGGGCTCGAGGCGCAGTATTTT | CASSRGLAGLEAQYF